This TCR beta chain was documented in a study of PD-L1 blockade in urothelial cancer. Every PCR received spiked-in synthetic TCR analog templates. Generated by immunoSEQ multiplex PCR, the TCRdb table keeps only in-frame clones and is missing some. The profile shows tens of thousands of clones, approximately 85% of them singletons. Time point meaning: peripheral blood 6 weeks after treatment start. Locally advanced or metastatic urothelial carcinoma was present in patients. The germline V gene encodes CDR1 SGHRS and CDR2 YFSETQ. The length of the CDR3 is 15 residues. Deletions cut 2 bases from V and 7 bases from J, with 19 bases between.

This receptor was obtained from a man aged 50-59 years with urothelial cancer. The chain is built from TRBV5-1 and TRBJ2-7; tentatively, D is TRBD1 (5 bases). The source was PBMCs, collected around atezolizumab (anti-PD-L1) treatment. The CDR3 reads CASSFGDSNSVEQYF. The CDR3 DNA follows: TGCGCCAGCAGCTTCGGAGACAGCAACTCAGTAGAGCAGTACTTC.